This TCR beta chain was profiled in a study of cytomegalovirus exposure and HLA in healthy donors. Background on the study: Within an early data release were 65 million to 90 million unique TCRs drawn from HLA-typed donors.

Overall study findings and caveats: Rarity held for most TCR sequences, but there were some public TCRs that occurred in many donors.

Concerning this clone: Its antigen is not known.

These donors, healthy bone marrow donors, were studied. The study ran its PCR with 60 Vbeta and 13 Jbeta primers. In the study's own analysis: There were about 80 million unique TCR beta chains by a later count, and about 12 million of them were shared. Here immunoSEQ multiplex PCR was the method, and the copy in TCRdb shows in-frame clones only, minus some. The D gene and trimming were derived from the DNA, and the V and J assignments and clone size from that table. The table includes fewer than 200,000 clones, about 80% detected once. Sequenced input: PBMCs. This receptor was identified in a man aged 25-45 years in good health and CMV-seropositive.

The CDR3 spells CASSPRQGLGNQPQHF. The CDR3 DNA reads as TGTGCCAGCAGCCCTAGACAGGGTTTGGGCAATCAGCCCCAGCATTTT. V is TRBV7-2 and J is TRBJ1-5; 7 nucleotides line up with TRBD1. The CDR3 loop spans 16 amino acids. V lost 5 bases and J lost 2; bases outside the gene matches: 9. CDR1 SGHTA and CDR2 FQGNSA come from the germline V gene.